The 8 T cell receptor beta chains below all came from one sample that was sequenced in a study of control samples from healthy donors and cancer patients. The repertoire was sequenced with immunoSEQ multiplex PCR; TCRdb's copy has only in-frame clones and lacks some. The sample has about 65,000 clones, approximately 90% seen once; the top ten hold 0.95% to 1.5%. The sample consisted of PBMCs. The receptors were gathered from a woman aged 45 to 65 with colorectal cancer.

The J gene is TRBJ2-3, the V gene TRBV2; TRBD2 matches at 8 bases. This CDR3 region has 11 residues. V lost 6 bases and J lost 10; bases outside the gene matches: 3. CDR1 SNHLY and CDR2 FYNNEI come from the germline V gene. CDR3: CASRETSAQYF. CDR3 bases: TGTGCCAGCAGGGAGACTAGCGCGCAGTATTTT.

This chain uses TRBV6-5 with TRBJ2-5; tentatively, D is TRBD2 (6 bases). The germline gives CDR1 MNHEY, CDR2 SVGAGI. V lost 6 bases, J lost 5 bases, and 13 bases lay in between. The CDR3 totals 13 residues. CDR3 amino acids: CASRQPAGETQYF. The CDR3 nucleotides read TGTGCCAGCAGGCAACCCGCGGGGGAGACCCAGTACTTC.

DNA of the CDR3: TGCGCCAGCAGCTTGGAGGCTAGCGGGAGTGGAGTCCATGAGCAGTTCTTC. Residues: CASSLEASGSGVHEQFF. This chain links TRBV5-1 with TRBJ2-1; 10 nucleotides line up with TRBD2. The junction had 11 bases not matched to a gene; V was cut back by 0 bases and J by 8 bases. Germline V lookup: CDR1 SGHRS, CDR2 YFSETQ. There are 17 residues in the CDR3.

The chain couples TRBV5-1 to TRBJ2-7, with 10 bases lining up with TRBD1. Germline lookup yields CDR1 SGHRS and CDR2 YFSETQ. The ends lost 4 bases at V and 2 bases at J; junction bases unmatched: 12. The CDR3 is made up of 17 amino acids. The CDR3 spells CASSVRQGAVLPYEQYF. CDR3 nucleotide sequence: TGCGCCAGCAGCGTGAGACAGGGGGCTGTCCTTCCCTACGAGCAGTACTTC.

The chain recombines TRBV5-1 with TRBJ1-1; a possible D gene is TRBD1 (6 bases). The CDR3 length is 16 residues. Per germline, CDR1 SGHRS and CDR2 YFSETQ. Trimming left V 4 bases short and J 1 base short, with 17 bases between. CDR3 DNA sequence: TGCGCCAGCAGCACCCAGGGGCGTGGGCGGAACACTGAAGCTTTCTTT. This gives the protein CASSTQGRGRNTEAFF.

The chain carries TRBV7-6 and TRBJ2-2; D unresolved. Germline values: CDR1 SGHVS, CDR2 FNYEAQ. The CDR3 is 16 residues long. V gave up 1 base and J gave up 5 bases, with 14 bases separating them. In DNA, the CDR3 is TGTGCCAGCAGCTTAGTCGGCAAGCTGAGTACCGGGGAGCTGTTTTTT. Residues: CASSLVGKLSTGELFF.

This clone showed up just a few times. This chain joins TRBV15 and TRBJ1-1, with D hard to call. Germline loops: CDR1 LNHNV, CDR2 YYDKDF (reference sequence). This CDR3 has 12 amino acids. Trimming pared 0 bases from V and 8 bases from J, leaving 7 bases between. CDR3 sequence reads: CATSRDQDEAFF. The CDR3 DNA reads TGTGCCACCAGCAGAGATCAGGACGAAGCTTTCTTT.

CDR3 in amino acids: CASGTGARINQPQHF. The DNA for the CDR3 is TGTGCCAGTGGGACAGGGGCAAGAATCAATCAGCCCCAGCATTTT. This rearrangement joins TRBV19 to TRBJ1-5; 10 nucleotides agree with TRBD1. V shed 8 bases, J shed 3 bases, and the junction held 7 bases outside the gene matches. The germline CDR1 and CDR2 sequences are LNHDA and SQIVND (reference sequence). This CDR3 spans 15 amino acids. Full variable domain (remainder filled in from reference TRBV19 and TRBJ1-5): DGGITQSPKYLFRKEGQNVTLSCEQNLNHDAMYWYRQDPGQGLRLIYYSQIVNDFQKGDIAEGYSVSREKKESFPLTVTSAQKNPTAFYLCASGTGARINQPQHFGDGTRLSIL.